This T cell receptor (beta chain) comes out of a study of identical twins. Findings of the study overall: Models predicted too little out-of-frame TCR alpha sharing in monozygotic twins. The authors drew conclusions from cross-sectional statistical analysis rather than following the same donors.

J was trimmed by 5 bases and V by 1 base; bases with no gene match: 13. Looked up from germline, CDR1 is SGHRS and CDR2 is YFSETQ. This CDR3 contains 18 residues. cDNA carried unique molecular identifiers, and a universal primer site was added by template switching. TCRdb called the 5' RACE reads again in MiXCR, with one record for every CDR3 protein. This table has about 550,000 distinct CDR3 sequences, 20% to 25% appearing once. With regard to this clonotype: Its antigen is still unknown.

These data were also filed under a second study, of yellow fever vaccine responses in identical twins.

The rearrangement joins TRBV5-1 to TRBJ2-1; the match to TRBD2 covers 9 bases. Sequenced: CD4+ T cells sorted from blood. The source of this sequence is a woman between 18 and 29 years old in good health. The CDR3 coding sequence is TGCGCCAGCAGCTTGTTGGCGGGAGGGCGAATCGGGGACAATGAGCAGTTCTTC. Protein product: CASSLLAGGRIGDNEQFF.